These T cell receptor beta chains were read from a single sample in a study of blood T cell repertoires in COVID-19. The method was immunoSEQ multiplex PCR; TCRdb's version includes in-frame clones alone and lacks a portion of them. The table lists about 140,000 clones, 80% to 90% of them singletons. The source material was peripheral blood. All receptors derive from an elderly woman with acute or convalescent COVID-19. Each CDR3 is given without its conserved first and last residue. Clone sizes are given selectively: once, few, many, or a class where the clone is expanded.

J: TRBJ1-2
V: TRBV5-1
size: .
CDR3: ASSFGQGDGYT

J: TRBJ1-4
V: TRBV2
size: .
CDR3: ASRQGTEKLF

J: TRBJ1-5
V: TRBV7-8
size: .
CDR3: ASSRDRVGQPQH

J: TRBJ1-3
V: TRBV11-1
size: few
CDR3: ASSLTGGSGNTIY

J: TRBJ1-4
V: TRBV14
size: .
CDR3: ASSSWTATNEKLF

J: TRBJ2-3
V: TRBV24-1
size: .
CDR3: ATSEPGADTQY

J: TRBJ2-5
V: TRBV7-9
size: .
CDR3: ASSLTGGVKTQY

J: TRBJ1-4
V: TRBV6-5
size: .
CDR3: ASSGGGIDEKLF

J: TRBJ2-3
V: TRBV7-3
size: .
CDR3: ASSTEGGPDTQY

J: TRBJ2-3
V: TRBV9
size: .
CDR3: ASSGAPADTQY

J: TRBJ1-5
V: TRBV10-3
size: once
CDR3: AISPAPDRGNQPQH

J: TRBJ2-1
V: TRBV6-4
size: .
CDR3: ASSDSGLAGGNEQF

J: TRBJ1-3
V: TRBV30
size: .
CDR3: AWSLGTVSGNTIY

J: TRBJ1-1
V: TRBV18
size: .
CDR3: ASSLGTVPNTEAF

J: TRBJ1-5
V: TRBV18
size: .
CDR3: ASSEAENQPQH

J: TRBJ1-1
V: TRBV19
size: .
CDR3: ASSIGGPTGYMNTEAF

J: TRBJ1-1
V: TRBV12-3/TRBV12-4
size: .
CDR3: ASSVRNTEAF

J: TRBJ2-7
V: TRBV20-1
size: .
CDR3: SASRKDRASYEQY

J: TRBJ1-5
V: TRBV2
size: .
CDR3: ASGAGSQPQH

J: TRBJ2-2
V: TRBV5-1
size: .
CDR3: ASWPGLAYTGELF

J: TRBJ2-3
V: TRBV6-2/TRBV6-3
size: .
CDR3: ASSYKRGSTDTQY

J: TRBJ1-1
V: TRBV5-1
size: .
CDR3: ASSLIGGPNTEAF

J: TRBJ2-3
V: TRBV5-1
size: few
CDR3: ASSTGTDTQY

J: TRBJ1-4
V: TRBV19
size: .
CDR3: ASSLGQGIEKLF

J: TRBJ2-3
V: TRBV2
size: .
CDR3: ASSQGTSGGPDTQY

J: TRBJ1-2
V: TRBV18
size: .
CDR3: ASSPGQGLHT

J: TRBJ2-3
V: TRBV6-5
size: .
CDR3: ASSLQGALGDTQY

J: TRBJ1-4
V: TRBV5-6
size: .
CDR3: ASSLVTGGGEKLF

J: TRBJ1-5
V: TRBV24-1
size: .
CDR3: ATSDLNGDQPQH

J: TRBJ2-3
V: TRBV5-4
size: once
CDR3: ASTLRSGGTDTQY

J: TRBJ1-5
V: TRBV3-1/TRBV3-2
size: .
CDR3: ASSHRTGDQPQH

J: TRBJ2-5
V: TRBV7-9
size: .
CDR3: ASSLASLETQY

J: TRBJ1-6
V: TRBV21-1
size: few
CDR3: ASSRQDRGGISGYNSPLH

J: TRBJ2-7
V: TRBV2
size: .
CDR3: ASSEPTSGGRYEQY

J: TRBJ2-3
V: TRBV19
size: .
CDR3: ASTASGGPLRGTDTQY

J: TRBJ1-2
V: TRBV6-1
size: .
CDR3: ASSEQLGQPLTRGYGYT

J: TRBJ1-2
V: TRBV10-3
size: .
CDR3: AISESTGTNYGYT

J: TRBJ1-2
V: TRBV19
size: .
CDR3: ASATTGSYGYT

J: TRBJ2-1
V: TRBV27
size: .
CDR3: ASSPEIGAYNEQF

J: TRBJ2-6
V: TRBV5-1
size: .
CDR3: ASSLETTGANVLT

J: TRBJ1-3
V: TRBV5-6
size: .
CDR3: ASSLVSGNTIY

J: TRBJ1-1
V: TRBV28
size: .
CDR3: ASSSRQGRVNTEAF

J: TRBJ2-3
V: TRBV2
size: .
CDR3: ASSAKDTQY

J: TRBJ1-1
V: TRBV28
size: few
CDR3: ASTEYRVLNTEAF

J: TRBJ1-4
V: TRBV15
size: few
CDR3: ATSRATDNEKLF

J: TRBJ2-4
V: TRBV5-1
size: .
CDR3: ASSLDPDNIQY

J: TRBJ2-5
V: TRBV30
size: .
CDR3: AWGQQETQY

J: TRBJ1-2
V: TRBV5-5
size: few
CDR3: ASTRDREFGYT

J: TRBJ1-2
V: TRBV4-2
size: few
CDR3: ASSQALLGSNGYT

J: TRBJ1-2
V: TRBV5-4
size: .
CDR3: ASSNAGGSYGYT

J: TRBJ1-1
V: TRBV15
size: .
CDR3: AAVVMNTEAF

J: TRBJ1-5
V: TRBV7-2
size: .
CDR3: ASNLGQGRAQH

J: TRBJ1-1
V: TRBV7-2
size: .
CDR3: ASSLQGGLTEAF

J: TRBJ1-2
V: TRBV2
size: .
CDR3: ASIPWTGHGYT

J: TRBJ1-2
V: TRBV3-1/TRBV3-2
size: once
CDR3: ASRFQGAAGYT